The rows below give T cell receptor beta chains drawn from one sample of a study of blood T cell repertoires in COVID-19. Sequencing was performed with immunoSEQ multiplex PCR; in TCRdb, only in-frame clones are kept and a portion is missing. The table includes roughly 120,000 clones, around 90% detected once. Sequencing input: peripheral blood. Receptors originate from a man aged 50 or older with active COVID-19. CDR3s include the opening cysteine and the closing phenylalanine or tryptophan. D genes are given only for firm matches. Not all rows give a size; the values are once, few, many and, for expanded clones, a class.

d_gene: TRBD2; len: 15; v_gene: TRBV3-1/TRBV3-2; abundance: .; j_gene: TRBJ2-1; CDR3aa: CASSWTSGSYNEQFF; CDR3nt: TGTGCCAGCAGCTGGACTAGCGGATCCTACAATGAGCAGTTCTTC
d_gene: TRBD1; len: 15; v_gene: TRBV27; abundance: once; j_gene: TRBJ2-5; CDR3aa: CASSSRTGGWETQYF; CDR3nt: TGTGCCAGCAGTTCCAGGACAGGGGGCTGGGAGACCCAGTACTTC
d_gene: .; len: 16; v_gene: TRBV21-1; abundance: .; j_gene: TRBJ2-3; CDR3aa: CASSKEPTSGTDTQYF; CDR3nt: TGTGCCAGCAGCAAAGAACCGACTAGCGGCACAGATACGCAGTATTTT
d_gene: .; len: 14; v_gene: TRBV7-3; abundance: .; j_gene: TRBJ2-2; CDR3aa: CASSFAGSTGELFF; CDR3nt: TGTGCCAGCAGCTTTGCGGGGTCCACCGGGGAGCTGTTTTTT
d_gene: .; len: 15; v_gene: TRBV3-1/TRBV3-2; abundance: .; j_gene: TRBJ1-3; CDR3aa: CASSQAHGSGNTIYF; CDR3nt: TGTGCCAGCAGCCAAGCCCACGGGTCCGGAAACACCATATATTTT
d_gene: .; len: 13; v_gene: TRBV19; abundance: .; j_gene: TRBJ1-2; CDR3aa: CASSIGENYGYTF; CDR3nt: TGTGCCAGTAGTATCGGGGAAAACTATGGCTACACCTTC
d_gene: TRBD1; len: 15; v_gene: TRBV5-5; abundance: .; j_gene: TRBJ1-2; CDR3aa: CASSLDRTGYYGYTF; CDR3nt: TGTGCCAGCAGCTTGGATAGGACAGGGTACTATGGCTACACCTTC
d_gene: TRBD2; len: 14; v_gene: TRBV10-3; abundance: .; j_gene: TRBJ2-5; CDR3aa: CASALAGGGETQYF; CDR3nt: TGTGCCAGCGCACTAGCGGGAGGGGGAGAGACCCAGTACTTC
d_gene: TRBD2; len: 19; v_gene: TRBV3-1/TRBV3-2; abundance: once; j_gene: TRBJ2-1; CDR3aa: CASSRLSGTSGGPLNEQFF; CDR3nt: TGTGCCAGCAGCCGGCTCTCCGGGACTAGCGGGGGGCCACTCAATGAGCAGTTCTTC
d_gene: .; len: 16; v_gene: TRBV5-1; abundance: .; j_gene: TRBJ1-2; CDR3aa: CASSFDRGQDLGGYTF; CDR3nt: TGCGCCAGCAGCTTCGACCGAGGGCAGGACTTAGGTGGCTACACCTTC
d_gene: TRBD1; len: 14; v_gene: TRBV2; abundance: .; j_gene: TRBJ1-1; CDR3aa: CASRGTEVNTEAFF; CDR3nt: TGTGCCAGCAGGGGGACAGAAGTGAACACTGAAGCTTTCTTT
d_gene: .; len: 13; v_gene: TRBV7-9; abundance: once; j_gene: TRBJ2-7; CDR3aa: CASSLFPGIEQYF; CDR3nt: TGTGCCAGCAGCTTGTTCCCGGGAATCGAGCAGTACTTC
d_gene: .; len: 15; v_gene: TRBV7-2; abundance: few; j_gene: TRBJ2-3; CDR3aa: CASSLVGTLTDTQYF; CDR3nt: TGTGCCAGCAGCTTAGTGGGCACCCTCACAGATACGCAGTATTTT
d_gene: .; len: 15; v_gene: TRBV5-4; abundance: .; j_gene: TRBJ2-5; CDR3aa: CASSPRMGREETQYF; CDR3nt: TGTGCCAGCAGCCCCCGTATGGGGCGCGAGGAGACCCAGTACTTC
d_gene: .; len: 15; v_gene: TRBV4-1; abundance: .; j_gene: TRBJ1-4; CDR3aa: CASSHRTETNEKLFF; CDR3nt: TGCGCCAGCAGCCATCGGACAGAAACTAATGAAAAACTGTTTTTT
d_gene: .; len: 12; v_gene: TRBV29-1; abundance: .; j_gene: TRBJ2-1; CDR3aa: CSQRDTYNEQFF; CDR3nt: TGCAGTCAAAGGGACACCTACAATGAGCAGTTCTTC
d_gene: TRBD1; len: 15; v_gene: TRBV6-5; abundance: .; j_gene: TRBJ1-2; CDR3aa: CASTPTDRVGYGYTF; CDR3nt: TGTGCCAGCACCCCGACCGACAGGGTTGGCTATGGCTACACCTTC
d_gene: .; len: 14; v_gene: TRBV5-4; abundance: .; j_gene: TRBJ1-5; CDR3aa: CASSLAGVNQPQHF; CDR3nt: TGTGCCAGCAGCTTGGCCGGTGTTAACCAGCCCCAGCATTTT
d_gene: .; len: 15; v_gene: TRBV12-1; abundance: .; j_gene: TRBJ2-7; CDR3aa: CASSLTGGESYEQYF; CDR3nt: TGTGCCAGCAGCTTGACAGGGGGCGAATCCTACGAGCAGTACTTC
d_gene: TRBD1; len: 15; v_gene: TRBV7-8; abundance: once; j_gene: TRBJ2-1; CDR3aa: CASSIGTGEWNEQFF; CDR3nt: TGTGCCAGCAGCATTGGGACAGGGGAATGGAATGAGCAGTTCTTC
d_gene: TRBD2; len: 17; v_gene: TRBV9; abundance: .; j_gene: TRBJ2-3; CDR3aa: CASSVGLAGGHQNTQYF; CDR3nt: TGTGCCAGCAGCGTAGGTTTAGCGGGAGGGCATCAGAATACGCAGTATTTT
d_gene: .; len: 14; v_gene: TRBV15; abundance: .; j_gene: TRBJ1-2; CDR3aa: CATSRVVEGTGYTF; CDR3nt: TGTGCCACCAGCAGGGTTGTGGAGGGCACTGGCTACACCTTC
d_gene: .; len: 13; v_gene: TRBV20-1; abundance: .; j_gene: TRBJ2-5; CDR3aa: CSASRSFQETQYF; CDR3nt: TGCAGTGCTAGTAGGAGCTTCCAAGAGACCCAGTACTTC
d_gene: .; len: 16; v_gene: TRBV11-2; abundance: few; j_gene: TRBJ2-1; CDR3aa: CASSPLRSSSYNEQFF; CDR3nt: TGTGCCAGCAGCCCCCTACGGAGCAGCTCCTACAATGAGCAGTTCTTC